This TCR beta chain comes out of a study of radiotherapy plus CTLA-4 blockade in lung cancer (dated by TCRdb to 2016 to 2018). Regarding the complete study: Objective responses occurred in more than 15% of enrolled patients, and around 29% achieved disease control.

The count of this clone is one. Its antigen is still unknown. Per-nucleotide qualities are absent, and no much larger clonotype sits a single base away. CDR1 and CDR2 (SGHVS, FNYEAQ) derive from the germline V gene. From the cysteine through the phenylalanine, the CDR3 covers 13 amino acids. The kept DNA is CDR3 alone, 39 bases in frame from the first base. Germline trimming amounts to 4 bases on V and 6 bases on J, with 3 as the count of junction bases outside the gene matches. What the authors observed across the whole study: After treatment with radiotherapy and ipilimumab, TCR clones that originated in tumors expanded in peripheral blood. Increased serum interferon-beta after radiation, together with early dynamic changes in blood T cell clones, were reported to be the strongest predictors of response.

The study tested focal radiation therapy combined with CTLA-4 blockade (ipilimumab) in patients with chemo-refractory metastatic non-small-cell lung cancer. Receptor libraries were prepared by the immunoSEQ multiplex PCR assay. TCRdb took this table from immuneACCESS and kept in-frame rearrangements with V and J called. Such tables lack part of the clones; where checked against another copy, unresolved V genes explain under half of the gap, and the rest is unexplained. The sample yields 75,000 to 100,000 clones; around 88% were counted once. Jointly, the top ten make up 4% to 6% of the sample. The sequence was collected from a human donor with non-small cell lung cancer that progressed on radiotherapy plus ipilimumab. This chain joins TRBV7-6 to TRBJ1-2; 9 central nucleotides agree with TRBD1. Source: peripheral blood, taken from a patient treated with radiotherapy plus ipilimumab. The CDR3 reads CASSSTGGDGYTF. The nucleotides are TGTGCCAGCAGCTCAACAGGGGGCGATGGCTACACCTTC.